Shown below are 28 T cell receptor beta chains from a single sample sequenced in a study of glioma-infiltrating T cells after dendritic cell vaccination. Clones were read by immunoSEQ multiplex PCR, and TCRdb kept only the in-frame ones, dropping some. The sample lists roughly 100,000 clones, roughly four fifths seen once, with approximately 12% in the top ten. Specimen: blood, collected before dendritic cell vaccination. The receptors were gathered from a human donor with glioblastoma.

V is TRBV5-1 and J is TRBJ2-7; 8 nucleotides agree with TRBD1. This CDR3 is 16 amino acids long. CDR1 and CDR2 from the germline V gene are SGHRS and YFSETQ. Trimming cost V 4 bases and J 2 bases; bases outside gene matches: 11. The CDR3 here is CASSISPGQDTYEQYF. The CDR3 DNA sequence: TGCGCCAGCAGCATTTCCCCGGGACAGGATACCTACGAGCAGTACTTC.

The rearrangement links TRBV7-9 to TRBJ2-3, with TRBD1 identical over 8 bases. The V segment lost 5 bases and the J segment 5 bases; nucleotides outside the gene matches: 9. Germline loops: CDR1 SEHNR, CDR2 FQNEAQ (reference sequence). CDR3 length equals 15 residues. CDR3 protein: CASSAPRGRGDTQYF. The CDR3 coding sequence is TGTGCCAGCAGCGCCCCCAGGGGGCGGGGAGATACGCAGTATTTT.

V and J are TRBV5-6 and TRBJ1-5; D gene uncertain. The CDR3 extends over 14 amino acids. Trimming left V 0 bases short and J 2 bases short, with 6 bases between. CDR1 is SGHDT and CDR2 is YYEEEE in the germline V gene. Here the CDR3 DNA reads TGTGCCAGCAGCTTGGCCGGGGGCAATCAGCCCCAGCATTTT. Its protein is CASSLAGGNQPQHF.

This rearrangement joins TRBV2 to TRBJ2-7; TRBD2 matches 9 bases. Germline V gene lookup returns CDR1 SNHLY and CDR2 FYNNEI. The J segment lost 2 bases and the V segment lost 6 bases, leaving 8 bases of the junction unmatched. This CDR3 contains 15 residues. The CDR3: CASRGGTSWTYEQYF. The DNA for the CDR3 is TGTGCCAGCAGGGGGGGGACTAGCTGGACCTACGAGCAGTACTTC.

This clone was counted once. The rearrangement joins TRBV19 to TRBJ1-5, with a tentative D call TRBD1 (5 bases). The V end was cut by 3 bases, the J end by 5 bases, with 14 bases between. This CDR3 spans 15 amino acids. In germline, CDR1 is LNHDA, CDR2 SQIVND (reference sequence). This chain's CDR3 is CASSILDRPYQPQHF. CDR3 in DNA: TGTGCCAGTAGTATCCTCGACAGACCTTATCAGCCCCAGCATTTT.

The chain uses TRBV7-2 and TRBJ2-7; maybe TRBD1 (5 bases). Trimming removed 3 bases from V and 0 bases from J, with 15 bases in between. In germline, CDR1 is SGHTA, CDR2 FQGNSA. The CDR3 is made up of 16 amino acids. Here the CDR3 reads CASSLAGWDGSYEQYF. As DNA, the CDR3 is TGTGCCAGCAGCTTGGCAGGGTGGGATGGCTCCTACGAGCAGTACTTC.

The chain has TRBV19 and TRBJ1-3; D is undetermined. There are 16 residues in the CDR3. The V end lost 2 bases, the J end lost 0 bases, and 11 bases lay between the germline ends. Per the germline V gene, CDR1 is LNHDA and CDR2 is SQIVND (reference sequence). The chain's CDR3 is CASSIITASSGNTIYF. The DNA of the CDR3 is TGTGCCAGTAGTATAATAACTGCCTCCTCTGGAAACACCATATATTTT.

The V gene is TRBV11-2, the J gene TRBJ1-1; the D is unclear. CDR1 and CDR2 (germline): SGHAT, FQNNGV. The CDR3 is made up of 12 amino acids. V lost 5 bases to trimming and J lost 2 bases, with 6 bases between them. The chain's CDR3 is CASSRENTEAFF. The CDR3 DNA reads TGTGCCAGCAGCCGGGAAAACACTGAAGCTTTCTTT.

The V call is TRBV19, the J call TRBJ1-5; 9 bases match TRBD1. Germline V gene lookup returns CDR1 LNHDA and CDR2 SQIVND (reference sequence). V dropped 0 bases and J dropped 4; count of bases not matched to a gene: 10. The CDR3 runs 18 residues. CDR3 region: CASSIDRRTGDSNQPQHF. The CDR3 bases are TGTGCCAGTAGTATAGATAGGCGGACAGGGGATTCGAATCAGCCCCAGCATTTT.

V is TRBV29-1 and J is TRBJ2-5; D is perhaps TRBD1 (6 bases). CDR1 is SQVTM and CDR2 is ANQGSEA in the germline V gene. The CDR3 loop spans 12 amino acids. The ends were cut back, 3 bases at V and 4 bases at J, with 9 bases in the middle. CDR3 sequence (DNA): TGCAGCGTTGACTTAGGGGGAGAGACCCAGTACTTC. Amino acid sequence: CSVDLGGETQYF.

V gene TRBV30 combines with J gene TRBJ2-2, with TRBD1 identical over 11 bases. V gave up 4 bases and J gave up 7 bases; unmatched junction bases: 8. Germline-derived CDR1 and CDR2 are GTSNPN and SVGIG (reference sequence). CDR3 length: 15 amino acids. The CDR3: CAWTSGQGAGGELFF. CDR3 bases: TGTGCCTGGACAAGTGGACAGGGGGCTGGCGGGGAGCTGTTTTTT. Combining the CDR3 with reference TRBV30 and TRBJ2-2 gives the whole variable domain SQTIHQWPATLVQPVGSPLSLECTVEGTSNPNLYWYRQAAGRGLQLLFYSVGIGQISSEVPQNLSASRPQDRQFILSSKKLLLSDSGFYLCAWTSGQGAGGELFFGEGSRLTVL.

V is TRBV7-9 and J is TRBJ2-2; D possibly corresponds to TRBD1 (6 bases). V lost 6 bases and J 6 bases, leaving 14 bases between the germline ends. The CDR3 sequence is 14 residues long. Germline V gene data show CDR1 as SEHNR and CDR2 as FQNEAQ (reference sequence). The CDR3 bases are TGTGCCAGCAGTGTGACAGGTGGAGCCGGGGAGCTGTTTTTT. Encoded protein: CASSVTGGAGELFF.

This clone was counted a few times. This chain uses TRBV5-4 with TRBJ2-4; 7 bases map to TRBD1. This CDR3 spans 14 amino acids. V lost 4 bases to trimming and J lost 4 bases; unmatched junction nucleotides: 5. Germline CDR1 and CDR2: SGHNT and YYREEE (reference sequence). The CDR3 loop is CASSPGTAKNIQYF. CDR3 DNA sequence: TGTGCCAGCAGCCCAGGGACAGCTAAAAACATTCAGTACTTC.

The CDR3 spells CASSQEGTVATNEKLFF. CDR3 in DNA: TGCGCCAGCAGCCAAGAGGGGACAGTTGCAACTAATGAAAAACTGTTTTTT. This chain uses TRBV4-3 with TRBJ1-4, with TRBD1 identical over 7 bases. Trimming took 0 bases from V and 0 from J; bases not matched to a gene: 4. This CDR3 contains 17 residues. Looked up from germline, CDR1 is LGHNA and CDR2 is YSLEER.

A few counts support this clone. The CDR3 DNA reads as TGTGCCAGCAGCCGGGACAGGGCCCGAGGTGCAGCTTTCTTT. It translates to CASSRDRARGAAFF. The chain couples TRBV6-1 to TRBJ1-1; 9 bases match TRBD1. Germline V lookup: CDR1 MNHNS, CDR2 SASEGT. The CDR3 covers 14 residues. Trimming at V came to 6 bases and at J to 10 bases, leaving 12 bases not matched to a gene.

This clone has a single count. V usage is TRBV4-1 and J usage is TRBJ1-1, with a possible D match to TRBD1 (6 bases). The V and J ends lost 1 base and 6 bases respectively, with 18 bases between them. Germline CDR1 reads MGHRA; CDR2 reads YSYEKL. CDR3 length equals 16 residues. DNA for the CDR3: TGCGCCAGCAGCCAAGGGATACTACAGGGTATCGCTGAAGCTTTCTTT. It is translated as CASSQGILQGIAEAFF.

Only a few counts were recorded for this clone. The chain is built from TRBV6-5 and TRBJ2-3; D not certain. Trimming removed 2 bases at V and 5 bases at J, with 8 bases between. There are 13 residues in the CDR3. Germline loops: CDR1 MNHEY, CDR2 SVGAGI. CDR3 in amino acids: CASSYTRQDTQYF. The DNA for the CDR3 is TGTGCCAGCAGTTACACGAGGCAAGATACGCAGTATTTT.

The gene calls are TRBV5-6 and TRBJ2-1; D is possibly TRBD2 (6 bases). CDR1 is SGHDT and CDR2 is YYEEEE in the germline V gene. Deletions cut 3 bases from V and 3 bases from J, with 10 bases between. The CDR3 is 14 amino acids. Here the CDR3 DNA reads TGTGCCAGCAGCTGGGTGGGGGGCTACAATGAGCAGTTCTTC. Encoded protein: CASSWVGGYNEQFF. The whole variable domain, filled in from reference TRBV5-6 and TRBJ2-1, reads DAGVTQSPTHLIKTRGQQVTLRCSPKSGHDTVSWYQQALGQGPQFIFQYYEEEERQRGNFPDRFSGHQFPNYSSELNVNALLLGDSALYLCASSWVGGYNEQFFGPGTRLTVL.

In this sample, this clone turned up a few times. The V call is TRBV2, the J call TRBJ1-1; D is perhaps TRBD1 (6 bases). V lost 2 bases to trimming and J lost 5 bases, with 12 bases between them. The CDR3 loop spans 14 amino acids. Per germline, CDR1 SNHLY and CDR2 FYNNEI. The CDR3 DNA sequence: TGTGCCAGCAGTGAATTCAGGGGCTGGACTGAAGCTTTCTTT. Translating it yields CASSEFRGWTEAFF. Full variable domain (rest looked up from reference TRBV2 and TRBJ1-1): EPEVTQTPSHQVTQMGQEVILRCVPISNHLYFYWYRQILGQKVEFLVSFYNNEISEKSEIFDDQFSVERPDGSNFTLKIRSTKLEDSAMYFCASSEFRGWTEAFFGQGTRLTVV.

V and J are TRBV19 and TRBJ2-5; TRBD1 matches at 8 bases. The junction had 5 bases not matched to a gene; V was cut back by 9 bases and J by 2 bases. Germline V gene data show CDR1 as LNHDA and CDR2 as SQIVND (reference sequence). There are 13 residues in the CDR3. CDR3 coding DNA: TGTGCCAGGGAGACAGGGGTACAAGAGACCCAGTACTTC. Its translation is CARETGVQETQYF.

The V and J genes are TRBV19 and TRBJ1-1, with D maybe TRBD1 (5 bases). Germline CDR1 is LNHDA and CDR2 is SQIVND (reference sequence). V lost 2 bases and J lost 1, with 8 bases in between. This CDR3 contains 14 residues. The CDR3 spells CASSINRKNTEAFF. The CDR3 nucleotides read TGTGCCAGTAGTATAAACAGGAAGAACACTGAAGCTTTCTTT.

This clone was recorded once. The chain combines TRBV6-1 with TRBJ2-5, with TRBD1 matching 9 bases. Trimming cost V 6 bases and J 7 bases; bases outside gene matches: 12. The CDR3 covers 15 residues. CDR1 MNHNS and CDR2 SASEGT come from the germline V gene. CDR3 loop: CASSPGTGPWGTQYF. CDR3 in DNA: TGTGCCAGCAGCCCAGGGACAGGGCCTTGGGGGACCCAGTACTTC.

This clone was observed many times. The CDR3 here is CASSQVGGGDNEQFF. The CDR3 DNA reads TGTGCCAGCAGCCAAGTTGGCGGGGGAGACAATGAGCAGTTCTTC. V gene TRBV4-2 combines with J gene TRBJ2-1; 7 bases line up with TRBD2. CDR1 LGHNA and CDR2 YNFKEQ come from the germline V gene. The CDR3 is 15 amino acids. Trimming at V came to 1 base and at J to 5 bases, leaving 5 bases not matched to a gene.

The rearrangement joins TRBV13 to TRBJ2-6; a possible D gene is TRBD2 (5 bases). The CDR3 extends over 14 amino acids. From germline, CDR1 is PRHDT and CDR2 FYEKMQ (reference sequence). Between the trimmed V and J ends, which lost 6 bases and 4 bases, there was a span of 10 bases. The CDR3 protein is CASSEGSGANVLTF. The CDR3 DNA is TGTGCCAGCAGTGAGGGTTCAGGGGCCAACGTCCTGACTTTC. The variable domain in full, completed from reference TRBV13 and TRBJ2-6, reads AAGVIQSPRHLIKEKRETATLKCYPIPRHDTVYWYQQGPGQDPQFLISFYEKMQSDKGSIPDRFSAQQFSDYHSELNMSSLELGDSALYFCASSEGSGANVLTFGAGSRLTVL.

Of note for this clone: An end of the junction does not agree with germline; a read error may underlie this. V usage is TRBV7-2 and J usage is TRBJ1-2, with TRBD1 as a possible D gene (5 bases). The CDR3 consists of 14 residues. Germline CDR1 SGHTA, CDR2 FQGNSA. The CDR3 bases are TGTGCCAGCAGCTTAGATGTTGGGGACTATGGCCACACCTTC. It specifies CASSLDVGDYGHTF.

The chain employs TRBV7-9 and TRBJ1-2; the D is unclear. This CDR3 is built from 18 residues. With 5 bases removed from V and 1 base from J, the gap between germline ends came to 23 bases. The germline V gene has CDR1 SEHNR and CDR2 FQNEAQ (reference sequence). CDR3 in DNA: TGTGCCAGCAGCGCAATTACTGGAGGAGAGCCTAATAACTATGGCTACACCTTC. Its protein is CASSAITGGEPNNYGYTF.

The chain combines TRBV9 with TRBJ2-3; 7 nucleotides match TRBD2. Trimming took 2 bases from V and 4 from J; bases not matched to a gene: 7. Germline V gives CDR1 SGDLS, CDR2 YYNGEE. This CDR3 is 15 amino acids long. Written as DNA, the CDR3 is TGTGCCAGCAGCGTCTACGGGGGGAGAGCAGATACGCAGTATTTT. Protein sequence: CASSVYGGRADTQYF.

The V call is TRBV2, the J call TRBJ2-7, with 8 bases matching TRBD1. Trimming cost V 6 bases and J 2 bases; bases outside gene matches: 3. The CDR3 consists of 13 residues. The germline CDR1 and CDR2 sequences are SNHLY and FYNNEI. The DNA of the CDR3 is TGTGCCAGCAGAGTGGACAGGGCCTACGAGCAGTACTTC. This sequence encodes CASRVDRAYEQYF.